The 14 T cell receptor beta chains presented below share a single source sample, sequenced in a study of shared clonotypes between healthy human individuals. TCRdb keeps only in-frame clones here, not all; method: immunoSEQ multiplex PCR. Found here are roughly 330,000 clones, about 74% of them singletons; the top ten hold about a tenth. The source material was memory CD4+ T cells sorted from blood. Subset given: CD45RA-negative fraction. Receptor source: a young man in good health.

This clone was detected only once. The J gene is TRBJ2-7, the V gene TRBV6-6; a weak D match, TRBD1 (6 bases). This CDR3 has 13 amino acids. CDR1 and CDR2 from the germline V gene are MNHNY and SVGAGI (reference sequence). V lost 4 bases, J lost 5 bases, and 12 bases lay in between. The CDR3 reads CASSLRGGHEQYF. CDR3 sequence (DNA): TGTGCCAGCAGTTTAAGAGGGGGACACGAGCAGTACTTC.

This clone occurred once. The chain has TRBV11-2 and TRBJ2-3; D tentatively fits TRBD1 or TRBD2 (5 bases each). Germline loops: CDR1 SGHAT, CDR2 FQNNGV. V lost 4 bases and J lost 6, with 11 bases in between. The CDR3 consists of 13 residues. CDR3 nucleotides: TGTGCCAGCAGCTCGGGGCCCGTGGATACGCAGTATTTT. It translates to CASSSGPVDTQYF.

A note on this clone: Other DNA sequences in this specimen translate into the identical CDR3. This rearrangement joins TRBV11-2 to TRBJ1-2; no definite D call. CDR3 length equals 14 residues. Germline loops: CDR1 SGHAT, CDR2 FQNNGV. The V and J ends lost 1 base and 5 bases respectively, with 11 bases between them. CDR3 loop: CASSLVGRLYGYTF. CDR3 DNA sequence: TGTGCCAGCAGCTTAGTAGGACGGCTATATGGCTACACCTTC.

This chain uses TRBV4-3 with TRBJ2-1, with 7 bases aligning to TRBD2. The germline CDR1 and CDR2 sequences are LGHNA and YSLEER. V lost 0 bases to trimming and J lost 7 bases; unmatched junction nucleotides: 9. The CDR3 covers 16 residues. The DNA of the CDR3 is TGCGCCAGCAGCCAAGAAATACTAGCGATAAGGAATGAGCAGTTCTTC. It specifies CASSQEILAIRNEQFF.

V is TRBV29-1 and J is TRBJ2-7; D perhaps matches TRBD1 (6 bases). The CDR3 spans 14 residues. Trimming removed 6 bases from V and 0 bases from J, with 15 bases in between. CDR1 is SQVTM and CDR2 is ANQGSEA in the germline V gene. For the CDR3, the DNA is TGCAGCGTGACCCAGGGGCCTAGCTCCTACGAGCAGTACTTC. Translation: CSVTQGPSSYEQYF.

In this sample, this clone turned up a few times. The genes are TRBV2 and TRBJ1-5; tentatively, D is TRBD1 (6 bases). Between the trimmed V and J ends, which lost 7 bases and 0 bases, there was a span of 16 bases. Germline CDR1 and CDR2: SNHLY and FYNNEI. CDR3 length: 16 residues. The CDR3, as DNA: TGTGCCAGCATGAGGGGACACGTCTATAGCAATCAGCCCCAGCATTTT. This sequence encodes CASMRGHVYSNQPQHF. Combining the CDR3 with reference TRBV2 and TRBJ1-5 gives the whole variable domain EPEVTQTPSHQVTQMGQEVILRCVPISNHLYFYWYRQILGQKVEFLVSFYNNEISEKSEIFDDQFSVERPDGSNFTLKIRSTKLEDSAMYFCASMRGHVYSNQPQHFGDGTRLSIL.

This chain connects TRBV9 to TRBJ1-2; D gene uncertain. Trimming removed 4 bases at V and 6 bases at J, with 13 bases between. The CDR3 loop spans 13 amino acids. Germline CDR1 reads SGDLS; CDR2 reads YYNGEE. This chain's CDR3 is CASSRSLNDGYTF. DNA for the CDR3: TGTGCCAGCAGCCGCAGTCTGAACGATGGCTACACCTTC.

The rearrangement links TRBV27 to TRBJ2-7, with TRBD1 identical over 9 bases. The germline CDR1 and CDR2 sequences are MNHEY and SMNVEV (reference sequence). There are 15 residues in the CDR3. The V gene end was trimmed by 0 bases and the J gene end by 2 bases; junction bases not matched to a gene: 2. Written as DNA, the CDR3 is TGTGCCAGCAGTTTATCACAGGGGGCGCCCTACGAGCAGTACTTC. Residues: CASSLSQGAPYEQYF.

The V call is TRBV2, the J call TRBJ2-7, with TRBD1 as a possible D gene (6 bases). V lost 2 bases, J lost 8 bases, and 10 bases lay in between. The CDR3 totals 12 residues. CDR1 and CDR2 from the germline V gene are SNHLY and FYNNEI. CDR3 DNA: TGTGCCAGCAGTGAAAATGGGGGCAAGCAGTACTTC. Residues: CASSENGGKQYF.

Of note for this clone: A much more abundant neighbour one base away suggests this may be a read error. The same CDR3 also results from other DNA sequences found in this sample. The rearrangement uses TRBV7-8 and TRBJ1-1; D remains ambiguous. The CDR3 sequence is 13 residues long. Trimming left V 2 bases short and J 1 base short, with 5 bases between. The germline CDR1 and CDR2 sequences are SGHVS and FQNEAQ. The CDR3 nucleotides are TGTGCCAGCAGCTTACCGGGGAACACTGAAGCTTTCTTT. As protein: CASSLPGNTEAFF.

The chain is built from TRBV2 and TRBJ2-2, with 9 bases that match TRBD1. Germline V CDR1 and CDR2: SNHLY, FYNNEI. The CDR3 runs 16 residues. V dropped 7 bases and J dropped 5; count of bases not matched to a gene: 11. The CDR3 here is CASTRGQGYSTGELFF. CDR3 nucleotide sequence: TGTGCCAGCACTAGGGGACAGGGTTACTCGACCGGGGAGCTGTTTTTT.

This chain links TRBV9 with TRBJ2-6; D is unclear. V was cut by 8 bases and J by 0 bases, with 18 bases left in between. The CDR3 length is 17 residues. CDR1 SGDLS and CDR2 YYNGEE come from the germline V gene. CDR3 loop: CARSQDYYLSGANVLTF. The CDR3, as DNA: TGTGCCAGAAGCCAGGATTACTATCTCTCTGGGGCCAACGTCCTGACTTTC.

The chain couples TRBV29-1 to TRBJ2-7, with 7 nucleotides matching TRBD1. Per germline, CDR1 SQVTM and CDR2 ANQGSEA. Trimming cost V 4 bases and J 2 bases; bases outside gene matches: 5. The CDR3 has 13 amino acids. CDR3 protein: CSVGDSKAYEQYF. The DNA for the CDR3 is TGCAGCGTTGGGGACAGCAAAGCCTACGAGCAGTACTTC.

This sequence joins TRBV18 and TRBJ2-7; D is ambiguous. Trimming took off 1 base at V and 6 bases at J, with 7 bases between the two ends. Germline V gene lookup returns CDR1 KGHSH and CDR2 LQKENI. The CDR3 spans 12 residues. CDR3 protein: CASSPRVPEQYF. CDR3 nucleotide sequence: TGTGCCAGCTCACCACGAGTTCCCGAGCAGTACTTC.